This T cell receptor beta chain was captured in a study of T cells after yellow fever vaccination. Study-wide results and limits: One caveat is that FACS-sorted repertoires could contain abundant clonotypes contaminating from the bulk population. It was the secondary response that reached its peak faster, day 5 versus 15, but it was weaker. The study re-detected most primary-vaccination clones after the booster (around 96% CD4, almost 90% CD8).

A word on this clonotype: Its specificity is not known.

TCRdb re-derived calls from the 5' RACE reads in MiXCR, one entry per CDR3 protein. The data contain under 400,000 distinct CDR3 sequences, more than 9% of them singletons. V lost 7 bases and J 2 bases, leaving 10 bases between the germline ends. The CDR3 has 13 residues. Germline CDR1 is MNHEY and CDR2 is SVGEGT. The source is a man younger than 35 who received the YFV17D yellow fever vaccine. Sequences were derived from PBMCs, sampled on the day of the first yellow fever vaccination. This chain links TRBV6-2 or TRBV6-3 with TRBJ2-3; D remains unclear. CDR3 residues: CASTRVATDTQYF. For the CDR3, the DNA is TGTGCCAGCACCCGCGTGGCCACAGATACGCAGTATTTT.